This is a list of T cell receptor beta chains from one sample in a study of T cells in placental villitis. Sequenced by immunoSEQ multiplex PCR; TCRdb stores in-frame clones only, minus some. The sample has some 510 clones, around 97% seen once. Sequencing input: placental tissue containing maternal and fetal cells. The receptors derive from a human donor in good health; the placental T cells may come from both mother and fetus. The CDR3 runs from the conserved cysteine through the conserved F or W. Each record gives: clone size, J gene, V gene, D gene, CDR3 protein, CDR3 DNA. A D gene is named only where the DNA matches it firmly. Only some rows state a clone size, as once, few, many or a class for expanded clones.

. TRBJ1-2 TRBV10-3 . CAISESTNNYGYTF TGTGCCATCAGTGAGTCGACAAATAACTATGGCTACACCTTC
. TRBJ2-3 TRBV3-1/TRBV3-2 TRBD2 CASSQPKAIAGGKDTQYF TGTGCCAGCAGCCAACCCAAAGCCATAGCGGGAGGGAAAGATACGCAGTATTTT
. TRBJ2-3 TRBV7-2 TRBD1 CASSVGQGTDTQYF TGTGCCAGCAGCGTCGGACAGGGCACAGATACGCAGTATTTT
. TRBJ2-1 TRBV6-5 . CASRPQGGPGLF TGTGCCAGCAGACCCCAGGGGGGCCCGGGACTCTTC
. TRBJ2-1 TRBV13 . CASSFRSPYNEQFF TGTGCCAGCAGCTTCCGAAGCCCCTACAATGAGCAGTTCTTC
. TRBJ1-1 TRBV11-3 TRBD1 CASSPGGTEAFF TGTGCCAGCAGCCCAGGGGGCACTGAAGCTTTCTTT
. TRBJ1-5 TRBV5-6 TRBD1 CASSYRGRSNQPQHF TGTGCCAGCAGCTACAGGGGGCGCAGCAATCAGCCCCAGCATTTT
. TRBJ2-5 TRBV28 . CASSFTPRAGLQETQYF TGTGCCAGCAGTTTCACACCGAGGGCGGGGCTACAAGAGACCCAGTACTTC
once TRBJ2-4 TRBV18 . CASSPPPGKAKNIQYF TGTGCCAGCTCACCACCGCCAGGGAAAGCCAAAAACATTCAGTACTTC
. TRBJ2-2 TRBV6-4 . CASSPRGDNTGELFF TGTGCCAGCTCCCCCCGGGGAGACAACACCGGGGAGCTGTTTTTT
. TRBJ1-3 TRBV29-1 . CSVPIQGNSGNTIYF TGCAGCGTGCCAATTCAGGGGAACTCTGGAAACACCATATATTTT
. TRBJ2-1 TRBV9 TRBD1 CASSSTGTDNEQFF TGTGCCAGCAGCTCGACCGGGACAGACAATGAGCAGTTCTTC
once TRBJ2-2 TRBV5-4 . CASSLDMPFAGELFF TGTGCCAGCAGCTTGGACATGCCCTTCGCCGGGGAGCTGTTTTTT
. TRBJ1-3 TRBV5-5 . CASYSGNTIYF TGTGCCAGCTATTCTGGAAACACCATATATTTT
. TRBJ1-1 TRBV3-1/TRBV3-2 TRBD1 CASSQDGGQLLTEAFF TGTGCCAGCAGCCAAGATGGGGGACAGCTACTCACTGAAGCTTTCTTT
. TRBJ2-1 TRBV6-4 . CASSDSIGSSYNEQFF TGTGCCAGCAGTGACTCCATCGGGAGCTCCTACAATGAGCAGTTCTTC
. TRBJ1-1 TRBV29-1 . CSVQGSKDTEAFF TGCAGCGTCCAGGGAAGTAAGGACACTGAAGCTTTCTTT
once TRBJ1-2 TRBV14 . CASSHRVPNYGYTF TGTGCCAGCAGCCATAGGGTTCCTAACTATGGCTACACCTTC
. TRBJ2-2 TRBV19 . CASSIGGTGELFF TGTGCCAGTAGTATAGGTGGGACCGGGGAGCTGTTTTTT
. TRBJ2-5 TRBV3-1/TRBV3-2 . CASSQDGLETQYF TGTGCCAGCAGCCAAGATGGTCTGGAGACCCAGTACTTC
. TRBJ2-1 TRBV12-3/TRBV12-4 . CASTRGYDEQFF TGTGCCAGCACAAGGGGGTACGATGAGCAGTTCTTC
. TRBJ2-3 TRBV30 TRBD2 CAWSVLGGRATDTQYF TGTGCCTGGAGTGTTCTCGGCGGGAGGGCCACGGATACGCAGTATTTT
. TRBJ1-1 TRBV6-5 . CASKKTGFSAEAFF TGTGCCAGCAAAAAGACAGGATTTTCGGCTGAAGCTTTCTTT
. TRBJ2-1 TRBV5-1 . CASSLNIGGEQFF TGCGCCAGCAGCCTCAATATCGGGGGTGAGCAGTTCTTC
once TRBJ2-1 TRBV24-1 . CATRAGAYNEQFF TGTGCCACCAGGGCAGGGGCCTACAATGAGCAGTTCTTC
once TRBJ2-1 TRBV3-1/TRBV3-2 . CASSQVTEGNEQFF TGTGCCAGCAGCCAAGTGACGGAGGGCAATGAGCAGTTCTTC
. TRBJ1-1 TRBV14 . CASSQEVNTEAFF TGTGCCAGCAGCCAAGAAGTTAACACTGAAGCTTTCTTT
. TRBJ2-1 TRBV10-2 TRBD2 CASRASGRASYNEQFF TGCGCCAGCAGGGCTAGCGGGAGGGCCTCCTACAATGAGCAGTTCTTC
. TRBJ1-6 TRBV7-2 TRBD1 CASSREGGASYSPLHF TGTGCCAGCAGCCGCGAAGGGGGCGCCTCGTATTCACCCCTCCACTTT
. TRBJ1-1 TRBV6-4 TRBD1 CASSSRTGGGEAFF TGTGCCAGCAGTTCGAGGACAGGGGGCGGGGAGGCTTTCTTT
. TRBJ1-5 TRBV19 TRBD1 CASTWTGNQPQHF TGTGCCAGTACCTGGACAGGGAATCAGCCCCAGCATTTT
. TRBJ2-5 TRBV6-5 . CASRGNIQETQYF TGTGCCAGCCGGGGGAACATACAAGAGACCCAGTACTTC
. TRBJ1-2 TRBV5-4 TRBD1 CASSLVGQNYGYTF TGTGCCAGCAGCTTGGTGGGACAGAACTATGGCTACACCTTC
. TRBJ1-5 TRBV10-3 TRBD1 CAIRGQGNQPQHF TGTGCCATCAGGGGACAGGGCAATCAGCCCCAGCATTTT
few TRBJ1-2 TRBV2 . CASSEALSTMGYTF TGTGCCAGCAGTGAAGCCCTCTCTACGATGGGCTACACCTTC
once TRBJ1-2 TRBV7-6 TRBD1 CASSPGTGSYGYTF TGTGCCAGCAGCCCGGGGACAGGAAGCTATGGCTACACCTTC
. TRBJ1-2 TRBV2 . CASSEDIGINYGYTF TGTGCCAGCAGTGAAGACATAGGAATTAACTATGGCTACACCTTC
. TRBJ2-2 TRBV19 . CASSGSGALDTGELFF TGTGCCAGTAGTGGTTCGGGGGCCCTCGACACCGGGGAGCTGTTTTTT
. TRBJ1-1 TRBV20-1 . CSRNKNTEAFF TGCAGTAGAAATAAGAACACTGAAGCTTTCTTT
. TRBJ2-3 TRBV3-1/TRBV3-2 TRBD1 CASSQDVRTGGKCDF TGTGCCAGCAGCCAAGATGTGAGGACAGGGGGCAAGTGTGATTTT
. TRBJ1-2 TRBV19 . CASNSHLGYGYTF TGTGCCAGTAATTCCCACCTGGGGTATGGCTACACCTTC
. TRBJ1-1 TRBV5-4 . CASSPGRDTEAFF TGTGCCAGCAGCCCGGGAAGGGACACTGAAGCTTTCTTT
. TRBJ1-2 TRBV20-1 . CSASSARGYTF TGCAGTGCTAGTAGCGCTCGGGGCTACACCTTC
. TRBJ2-3 TRBV19 TRBD2 CASSRRGDTDTQYF TGTGCCAGTAGTCGGCGGGGGGACACAGATACGCAGTATTTT
. TRBJ2-3 TRBV29-1 . CSVRWGDTQYF TGCAGCGTTCGTTGGGGAGATACGCAGTATTTT
. TRBJ2-3 TRBV5-1 . CASSLVGRHTDTQYF TGCGCCAGCAGCTTGGTAGGCAGACACACAGATACGCAGTATTTT
. TRBJ2-4 TRBV6-5 . CASSYSRVAKNIQYF TGTGCCAGCAGTTACTCAAGGGTAGCCAAAAACATTCAGTACTTC